This entry lists 11 T cell receptor beta chains sequenced from one sample in a study of T cell changes during pregnancy in multiple sclerosis. The data were produced by immunoSEQ multiplex PCR, yet TCRdb's version contains in-frame clones alone and is incomplete. The repertoire holds roughly 48,000 clones, about 92% seen once, with 0.25% in the top ten. The sample in question was CD4+ T cells from peripheral blood mononuclear cells, obtained in the third trimester of pregnancy. Receptors were obtained from a female donor with multiple sclerosis, enrolled in a pregnancy study.

The chain recombines TRBV4-1 with TRBJ1-2; D gene unclear. Germline V gene lookup returns CDR1 MGHRA and CDR2 YSYEKL. CDR3 length: 14 residues. V lost 0 bases, J lost 4 bases, and 9 bases lay in between. The CDR3 sequence: CASSQDRTGYGYTF. CDR3 in DNA: TGCGCCAGCAGCCAAGACCGCACGGGCTATGGCTACACCTTC.

The V gene is TRBV27, the J gene TRBJ2-6; 9 bases fit TRBD1. The J segment lost 1 base and the V segment lost 5 bases, leaving 6 bases of the junction unmatched. Germline CDR1 MNHEY, CDR2 SMNVEV (reference sequence). The CDR3 has 17 residues. CDR3 nucleotides: TGTGCCAGCAGTCCGGGGACAGGGATTTCTGGGGCCAACGTCCTGACTTTC. Its translation is CASSPGTGISGANVLTF.

In DNA, the CDR3 is TGTGCCAGCAGCCCCGCCCGACTAAGAACTCAAGAGACCCAGTACTTC. This gives the protein CASSPARLRTQETQYF. The chain recombines TRBV7-2 with TRBJ2-5; weak D call: TRBD2 (5 bases). Germline CDR1 SGHTA, CDR2 FQGNSA. This CDR3 region has 16 residues. The ends were cut back, 5 bases at V and 2 bases at J, with 18 bases in the middle.

The chain uses TRBV2 and TRBJ1-2; tentative D call: TRBD1 (5 bases). The CDR3 has 16 residues. Germline CDR1 is SNHLY and CDR2 is FYNNEI. Deletions cut 7 bases from V and 1 base from J, with 19 bases between. The chain's CDR3 is CASTKNEDTSNYGYTF. DNA of the CDR3: TGTGCCAGCACCAAGAATGAGGACACAAGTAACTATGGCTACACCTTC.

V is TRBV19 and J is TRBJ2-7, with a weak D call TRBD2 (5 bases). There are 14 residues in the CDR3. V was shortened by 5 bases and J by 8 bases, with 19 bases between the two germline ends. Per the germline V gene, CDR1 is LNHDA and CDR2 is SQIVND (reference sequence). The CDR3 nucleotides read TGTGCCAGTAGTCCGGGGATCCGGGCGGTCCAGCAGTACTTC. This gives the protein CASSPGIRAVQQYF.

The CDR3 DNA is TGTGCCAGCAGCTCCCTCGGCGGGGGGGCGCGGATTTCCTACGAGCAGTACTTC. Its protein is CASSSLGGGARISYEQYF. The chain links TRBV13 to TRBJ2-7; 9 nucleotides align to TRBD2. The CDR3 has 18 amino acids. The germline V gene has CDR1 PRHDT and CDR2 FYEKMQ (reference sequence). With V trimmed by 4 bases and J by 1 base, 14 bases remained unmatched.

This chain connects TRBV6-1 to TRBJ2-7; TRBD2 agrees at 10 bases. Germline CDR1 reads MNHNS; CDR2 reads SASEGT. The CDR3 has 15 amino acids. Trimming at V came to 7 bases and at J to 6 bases, leaving 12 bases not matched to a gene. The CDR3 region is CASIIAGGPSSEQYF. DNA of the CDR3: TGTGCCAGCATAATAGCGGGAGGCCCAAGTTCCGAGCAGTACTTC.

This sequence joins TRBV18 and TRBJ2-5, with D possibly TRBD1 on 5 matching bases. This CDR3 is built from 13 residues. Between the trimmed V and J ends, which lost 4 bases and 5 bases, there was a span of 11 bases. Germline CDR1 and CDR2: KGHSH and LQKENI. The CDR3 DNA follows: TGTGCCAGCTCACAAAGGGGCGAGGAGACCCAGTACTTC. This codes for CASSQRGEETQYF.

For the CDR3, the DNA is TGTGCCAGCTACAGGGGGCGGGAGAACACTGAAGCTTTCTTT. Translating gives CASYRGRENTEAFF. This chain links TRBV6-5 with TRBJ1-1; the match to TRBD1 covers 9 bases. Germline assignment: CDR1 MNHEY and CDR2 SVGAGI. The trim removed 8 bases at V and 1 base at J, leaving 5 bases unmatched. The CDR3 contains 14 residues.

The V gene is TRBV29-1, the J gene TRBJ2-7, with D perhaps matching TRBD2 (6 bases). Germline V CDR1 and CDR2: SQVTM, ANQGSEA. The V end was cut by 4 bases, the J end by 3 bases, with 16 bases between. The CDR3 runs to 14 residues. The DNA of the CDR3 is TGCAGCGTTGTAGGCGGGGACGGGATCTACGAGCAGTACTTC. It specifies CSVVGGDGIYEQYF.

CDR3 sequence (DNA): TGTGCCTGGAGTGTACGGAAGGTAGAGGCAGCCCAGCATTTT. Protein sequence: CAWSVRKVEAAQHF. This chain links TRBV30 with TRBJ1-5; D unresolved. V was trimmed by 0 bases and J by 11 bases, leaving 17 bases between them. The CDR3 is 14 residues long. Germline CDR1 GTSNPN, CDR2 SVGIG (reference sequence).